This T cell receptor (beta chain) was identified in a study of blood T cell repertoires in COVID-19. Study background: The United States, Italy and Spain provided the acute and convalescent COVID-19 samples. The analysed material was cDNA or gDNA that came from T cells, B-cell-depleted T cells, or PBMCs.

The germline gives CDR1 LGHDT, CDR2 YNNKEL (reference sequence). There are 16 residues in the CDR3. V was clipped by 1 base and J by 2 bases; unmatched bases: 2. As processed by the authors: Cell counts per sample came from amplifying reference gene primers. TCRdb keeps only in-frame clones here, not all; method: immunoSEQ multiplex PCR. V, J and clone size are taken as reported in that table, and D and trimming were inferred from the DNA itself. Of about half a million clones in the sample, roughly nine tenths were seen once. The V gene is TRBV3-1 (or the pseudogene TRBV3-2), the J gene TRBJ2-3, with 11 positions matching TRBD2. This sequence was found in a young man with COVID-19, enrolled during active disease. The sequencing sample was made of peripheral blood. The CDR3 region is CASSQVAGGDTDTQYF. The CDR3, as DNA: TGTGCCAGCAGCCAAGTAGCGGGGGGGGACACAGATACGCAGTATTTT.